The 28 T cell receptor beta chains below come from one sample, sequenced in a study of cytomegalovirus exposure and HLA in healthy donors. PCR was performed using 60 Vbeta and 13 Jbeta primers. Sequencing used immunoSEQ multiplex PCR; TCRdb keeps in-frame clones, though not all of them. The data contain fewer than 100,000 clones, 60% to 75% of them singletons. Material for sequencing was PBMCs. Source of these receptors: a female donor in good health and CMV-seronegative.

The chain links TRBV5-1 to TRBJ2-1; 9 bases are a match to TRBD2. CDR1 is SGHRS and CDR2 is YFSETQ in the germline V gene. The ends lost 4 bases at V and 2 bases at J; junction bases unmatched: 4. The CDR3 totals 15 residues. This CDR3 reads CASSALAGPYNEQFF. The CDR3 coding sequence is TGCGCCAGCAGCGCACTAGCGGGCCCCTACAATGAGCAGTTCTTC.

CDR3 bases: TGTGCCAGCATGACAGGGAACACTGAAGCTTTCTTT. As protein: CASMTGNTEAFF. This rearrangement joins TRBV2 to TRBJ1-1, with D possibly matching TRBD1 (6 bases). The CDR3 has 12 amino acids. The V end lost 7 bases, the J end lost 1 base, and 7 bases lay between the germline ends. Per germline, CDR1 SNHLY and CDR2 FYNNEI.

The chain couples TRBV2 to TRBJ2-5, with 7 bases that match TRBD2. Trimming removed 3 bases from V and 2 bases from J; junction bases left unmatched: 6. This CDR3 has 15 residues. CDR1 SNHLY and CDR2 FYNNEI come from the germline V gene. CDR3 sequence: CASSENVGGQETQYF. In DNA form, the CDR3 reads TGTGCCAGCAGTGAGAATGTGGGGGGGCAAGAGACCCAGTACTTC.

The rearrangement links TRBV7-9 to TRBJ2-2; a weak D match, TRBD1 (6 bases). This CDR3 contains 17 residues. V gave up 1 base and J gave up 2 bases, with 14 bases separating them. CDR1 is SEHNR, CDR2 FQNEAQ, per germline (reference sequence). The DNA of the CDR3 is TGTGCCAGCAGCTTAGATGTTTGGACAGACAACACCGGGGAGCTGTTTTTT. Encoded protein: CASSLDVWTDNTGELFF.

The chain combines TRBV28 with TRBJ2-7, with TRBD1 matching 7 bases. The CDR3 has 16 amino acids. J was trimmed by 3 bases and V by 4 bases; bases with no gene match: 12. Germline-derived CDR1 and CDR2 are MDHEN and SYDVKM. CDR3 residues: CASSSTGLGPYYEQYF. DNA of the CDR3: TGTGCCAGCAGTTCGACAGGGTTAGGCCCTTACTACGAGCAGTACTTC.

With regard to this clone: The junction does not match germline at one end; this may be a read error. The chain joins TRBV7-7 to TRBJ2-7; the D gene is possibly TRBD1 (6 bases). The CDR3 has 15 amino acids. Germline CDR1 SSHAT, CDR2 FNYEAQ (reference sequence). CDR3 bases: TGTGCTAGCAGTCCTAACCCCCAGGGGACCTACGAGCAGTACTTC. It encodes CASSPNPQGTYEQYF.

This chain links TRBV11-3 with TRBJ1-1, with D perhaps matching TRBD1 (5 bases). The length of the CDR3 is 15 residues. CDR1 SGHNT and CDR2 YENEEA come from the germline V gene. Trimming removed 7 bases at V and 10 bases at J, with 25 bases between. CDR3 amino acids: CASTPRDLKGRGAFF. The CDR3 bases are TGTGCCAGCACTCCCCGGGACTTAAAGGGAAGGGGAGCTTTCTTT.

This clone has a handful of counts. The chain joins TRBV4-3 to TRBJ1-1; tentative D call: TRBD1 (6 bases). Germline V lookup: CDR1 LGHNA, CDR2 YSLEER. The CDR3 runs to 13 residues. Trimming stripped 4 bases from V and 5 bases from J, with 11 bases between. CDR3 protein: CASSRTERTEAFF. CDR3 bases: TGCGCCAGCAGCCGGACAGAACGTACTGAAGCTTTCTTT.

This clone is medium-sized (0.01 to 0.1%) by share. The chain employs TRBV10-3 and TRBJ1-2, with D tentatively TRBD1 (5 bases). This CDR3 is 13 amino acids long. The V and J ends lost 4 bases and 1 base respectively, with 7 bases between them. Germline V CDR1 and CDR2: ENHRY, SYGVKD. CDR3 region: CAISGGLNYGYTF. The DNA for the CDR3 is TGTGCCATCAGTGGGGGCCTTAACTATGGCTACACCTTC.

This clone was detected a few times. The chain uses TRBV5-6 and TRBJ1-2; 7 nucleotides align to TRBD1. Unmatched junction bases numbered 5, after V lost 2 bases and J lost 4 bases. This CDR3 has 14 amino acids. Germline values: CDR1 SGHDT, CDR2 YYEEEE. CDR3 sequence: CASSLGQDLYGYTF. The DNA for the CDR3 is TGTGCCAGCAGCTTAGGACAGGACCTCTATGGCTACACCTTC.

This chain uses TRBV7-9 with TRBJ2-7, with D perhaps TRBD2 (6 bases). The CDR3 has 14 residues. Per germline, CDR1 SEHNR and CDR2 FQNEAQ (reference sequence). Trimming took 3 bases from V and 6 from J, leaving 15 bases between them. CDR3 bases: TGTGCCAGCAGCTTGCTGCCAGGACTACCCGAGCAGTACTTC. This codes for CASSLLPGLPEQYF. Variable domain in full (rest from reference TRBV7-9 and TRBJ2-7): DTGVSQNPRHKITKRGQNVTFRCDPISEHNRLYWYRQTLGQGPEFLTYFQNEAQLEKSRLLSDRFSAERPKGSFSTLEIQRTEQGDSAMYLCASSLLPGLPEQYFGPGTRLTVT.

The chain links TRBV2 to TRBJ1-1; D possibly corresponds to TRBD1 (5 bases). Looked up from germline, CDR1 is SNHLY and CDR2 is FYNNEI. This CDR3 is built from 14 residues. The V end lost 6 bases, the J end lost 3 bases, and 14 bases lay between the germline ends. CDR3 nucleotide sequence: TGTGCCAGCAGAACCCAAGGGGTCTACACTGAAGCTTTCTTT. Its protein product is CASRTQGVYTEAFF.

The J gene is TRBJ1-6, the V gene TRBV6-4; D is ambiguous. Trimming removed 2 bases at V and 9 bases at J, with 8 bases between. The CDR3 is made up of 13 amino acids. Germline CDR1 is MRHNA and CDR2 is SNTAGT. The CDR3 DNA follows: TGTGCCAGCAGTGACGCGGAGGGTTCACCCCTCCACTTT. Protein product: CASSDAEGSPLHF.

This chain joins TRBV15 and TRBJ1-1; D gene ambiguous. The CDR3 is made up of 13 amino acids. Trimming removed 3 bases from V and 11 bases from J, with 16 bases in between. Germline V CDR1 and CDR2: LNHNV, YYDKDF (reference sequence). DNA of the CDR3: TGTGCCACCAGCAGCGTAAGACGGGAGTTTGCTTTCTTT. Translating it yields CATSSVRREFAFF.

Only a few counts were recorded for this clone. The chain has TRBV19 and TRBJ2-1, with 13 bases that match TRBD2. The ends lost 3 bases at V and 7 bases at J; junction bases unmatched: 12. CDR3 length: 18 amino acids. Per the germline V gene, CDR1 is LNHDA and CDR2 is SQIVND (reference sequence). CDR3 residues: CASSIGLAGENERNEQFF. CDR3 DNA sequence: TGTGCCAGTAGTATCGGACTAGCGGGAGAGAATGAGAGGAATGAGCAGTTCTTC. Variable domain in full (rest from reference TRBV19 and TRBJ2-1): DGGITQSPKYLFRKEGQNVTLSCEQNLNHDAMYWYRQDPGQGLRLIYYSQIVNDFQKGDIAEGYSVSREKKESFPLTVTSAQKNPTAFYLCASSIGLAGENERNEQFFGPGTRLTVL.

The V and J genes are TRBV6-5 and TRBJ2-7; 8 nucleotides line up with TRBD2. Germline V gives CDR1 MNHEY, CDR2 SVGAGI. J was trimmed by 2 bases and V by 5 bases; bases with no gene match: 8. This CDR3 contains 15 residues. CDR3 sequence (DNA): TGTGCCAGCAGTGCCGGGGGGGGGAACCCCTACGAGCAGTACTTC. Translated, it gives CASSAGGGNPYEQYF.

This clone was counted once. The chain employs TRBV30 and TRBJ2-1; tentative D call: TRBD1 (5 bases). The germline V gene has CDR1 GTSNPN and CDR2 SVGIG (reference sequence). The CDR3 is 17 residues long. The V and J ends lost 0 bases and 7 bases respectively, with 22 bases between them. The CDR3 here is CAWSVKGKGVARNEQFF. The DNA of the CDR3 is TGTGCCTGGAGTGTAAAGGGGAAAGGAGTAGCTCGGAATGAGCAGTTCTTC. The full variable domain, with the rest looked up from reference TRBV30 and TRBJ2-1, is SQTIHQWPATLVQPVGSPLSLECTVEGTSNPNLYWYRQAAGRGLQLLFYSVGIGQISSEVPQNLSASRPQDRQFILSSKKLLLSDSGFYLCAWSVKGKGVARNEQFFGPGTRLTVL.

This chain uses TRBV29-1 with TRBJ1-1, with TRBD1 as a possible D gene (6 bases). The V end lost 5 bases, the J end lost 3 bases, and 10 bases lay between the germline ends. Germline values: CDR1 SQVTM, CDR2 ANQGSEA. There are 12 residues in the CDR3. CDR3 bases: TGCAGCGTTCGGCAGGGGTACACTGAAGCTTTCTTT. This encodes CSVRQGYTEAFF.

The V call is TRBV5-4, the J call TRBJ2-7; 12 positions match TRBD2. This CDR3 has 18 residues. Per the germline V gene, CDR1 is SGHNT and CDR2 is YYREEE (reference sequence). The V gene end was trimmed by 2 bases and the J gene end by 0 bases; junction bases not matched to a gene: 9. The CDR3 DNA follows: TGTGCCAGCAGCTTCGGGACTAGCGGGTCCATTAGCTCCTACGAGCAGTACTTC. Encoded protein: CASSFGTSGSISSYEQYF.

This clone was picked up one time. J is TRBJ1-2 and V is TRBV30, with TRBD1 matching 9 bases. Trimming cost V 2 bases and J 4 bases; bases outside gene matches: 5. The germline V gene has CDR1 GTSNPN and CDR2 SVGIG (reference sequence). CDR3 length: 14 residues. This CDR3 is CAWSMGQGLYGYTF. The DNA of the CDR3 is TGTGCCTGGAGTATGGGACAGGGTCTCTATGGCTACACCTTC.

The chain has TRBV7-9 and TRBJ2-5; 7 nucleotides agree with TRBD1. V was clipped by 2 bases and J by 2 bases; unmatched bases: 2. Germline V lookup: CDR1 SEHNR, CDR2 FQNEAQ (reference sequence). This CDR3 comprises 14 residues. In DNA, the CDR3 is TGTGCCAGCAGCTTATCGGGACAGCAAGAGACCCAGTACTTC. Residues: CASSLSGQQETQYF.

This rearrangement joins TRBV7-9 to TRBJ2-1, with 8 positions matching TRBD1. The germline CDR1 and CDR2 sequences are SEHNR and FQNEAQ (reference sequence). Unmatched junction bases numbered 5, after V lost 6 bases and J lost 1 base. The CDR3 consists of 15 residues. The CDR3 loop is CASSFTGGSYNEQFF. CDR3 DNA sequence: TGTGCCAGCAGTTTTACAGGGGGATCCTACAATGAGCAGTTCTTC.

The rearrangement joins TRBV5-1 to TRBJ1-1; the match to TRBD1 covers 8 bases. The CDR3 has 15 residues. J gave up 1 base and V 3 bases, and 5 bases lay outside the gene matches. Germline CDR1 and CDR2: SGHRS and YFSETQ. The CDR3 loop is CASSSGQGTNTEAFF. As DNA, the CDR3 is TGCGCCAGCAGCTCCGGACAGGGAACGAACACTGAAGCTTTCTTT.

The rearrangement uses TRBV6-5 and TRBJ2-4, with D possibly TRBD2 on 6 matching bases. Germline-derived CDR1 and CDR2 are MNHEY and SVGAGI. The CDR3 has 15 residues. V lost 6 bases, J lost 2 bases, and 14 bases lay in between. The CDR3 sequence is CASREGWGTKNIQYF. The DNA of the CDR3 is TGTGCCAGCAGGGAGGGGTGGGGGACCAAAAACATTCAGTACTTC.

The J gene is TRBJ2-1, the V gene TRBV9; D may be TRBD2 (7 bases). Germline-derived CDR1 and CDR2 are SGDLS and YYNGEE. The length of the CDR3 is 14 residues. Trimming took off 4 bases at V and 8 bases at J, with 16 bases between the two ends. This chain's CDR3 is CASSLFPGGDEQFF. In DNA, the CDR3 is TGTGCCAGCAGCCTCTTTCCGGGGGGCGATGAGCAGTTCTTC.

This clone was seen a handful of times. CDR3 nucleotides: TGTGCCAGCAGTTGGAGCGGGGGGGGCGAGCAGTACTTC. Its protein is CASSWSGGGEQYF. V is TRBV6-6 and J is TRBJ2-7; the match to TRBD2 covers 10 bases. Looked up from germline, CDR1 is MNHNY and CDR2 is SVGAGI (reference sequence). There are 13 residues in the CDR3. V dropped 4 bases and J dropped 6; count of bases not matched to a gene: 3.

This clone occurred a few times. This sequence joins TRBV13 and TRBJ2-5; perhaps TRBD2 as D (5 bases). This CDR3 region has 15 residues. The germline gives CDR1 PRHDT, CDR2 FYEKMQ (reference sequence). V was clipped by 1 base and J by 1 base, with 10 bases between them. The DNA of the CDR3 is TGTGCCAGCAGCTTAGCCTCAGGAGGCCAAGAGACCCAGTACTTC. It is translated as CASSLASGGQETQYF.

DNA for the CDR3: TGTGCCAGTAGTATAGGGTCGGGGGGGATAATAAATGAGCAGTTCTTC. It translates to CASSIGSGGIINEQFF. The V gene is TRBV19, the J gene TRBJ2-1; 8 bases fit TRBD2. CDR1 is LNHDA and CDR2 is SQIVND in the germline V gene (reference sequence). After removal of 1 base from V and 7 bases from J, the junction contained 9 bases not matched to a gene. This CDR3 has 16 amino acids.